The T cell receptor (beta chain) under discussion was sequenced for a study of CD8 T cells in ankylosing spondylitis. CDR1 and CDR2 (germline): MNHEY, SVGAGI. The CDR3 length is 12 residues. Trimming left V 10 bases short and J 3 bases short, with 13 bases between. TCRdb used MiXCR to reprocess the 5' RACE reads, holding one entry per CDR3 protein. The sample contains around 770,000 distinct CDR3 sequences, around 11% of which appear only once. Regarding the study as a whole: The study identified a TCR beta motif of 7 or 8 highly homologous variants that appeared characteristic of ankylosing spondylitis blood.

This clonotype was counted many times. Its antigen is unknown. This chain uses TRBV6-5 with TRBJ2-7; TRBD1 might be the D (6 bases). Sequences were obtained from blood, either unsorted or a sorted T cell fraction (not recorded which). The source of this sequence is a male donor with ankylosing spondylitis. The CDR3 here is CATTTGIYEQYF. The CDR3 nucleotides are TGTGCCACCACGACAGGAATCTACGAGCAGTACTTC.